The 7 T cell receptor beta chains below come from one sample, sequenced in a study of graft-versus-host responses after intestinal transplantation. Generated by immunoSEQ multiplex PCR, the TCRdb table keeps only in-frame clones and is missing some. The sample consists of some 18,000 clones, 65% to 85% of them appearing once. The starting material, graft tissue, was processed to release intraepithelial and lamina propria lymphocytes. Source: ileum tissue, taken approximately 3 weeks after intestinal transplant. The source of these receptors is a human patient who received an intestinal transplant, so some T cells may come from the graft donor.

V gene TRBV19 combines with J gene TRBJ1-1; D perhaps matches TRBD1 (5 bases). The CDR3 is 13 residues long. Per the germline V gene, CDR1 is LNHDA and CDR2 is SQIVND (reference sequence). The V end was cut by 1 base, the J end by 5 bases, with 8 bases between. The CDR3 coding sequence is TGTGCCAGTAGTATAGGGTCAGGGACTGAAGCTTTCTTT. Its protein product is CASSIGSGTEAFF.

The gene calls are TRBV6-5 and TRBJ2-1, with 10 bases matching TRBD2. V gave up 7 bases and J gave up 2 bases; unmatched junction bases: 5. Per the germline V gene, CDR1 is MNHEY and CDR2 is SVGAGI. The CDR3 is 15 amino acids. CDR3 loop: CASKVAGGPYNEQFF. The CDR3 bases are TGTGCCAGCAAGGTAGCGGGAGGCCCCTACAATGAGCAGTTCTTC.

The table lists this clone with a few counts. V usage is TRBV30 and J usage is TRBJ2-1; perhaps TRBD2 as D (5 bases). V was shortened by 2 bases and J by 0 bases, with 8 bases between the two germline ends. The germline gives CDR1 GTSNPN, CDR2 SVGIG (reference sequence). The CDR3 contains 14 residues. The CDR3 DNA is TGTGCCTGGAGTTTTGGGAGCTCCTACAATGAGCAGTTCTTC. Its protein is CAWSFGSSYNEQFF. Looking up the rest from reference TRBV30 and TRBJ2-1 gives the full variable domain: SQTIHQWPATLVQPVGSPLSLECTVEGTSNPNLYWYRQAAGRGLQLLFYSVGIGQISSEVPQNLSASRPQDRQFILSSKKLLLSDSGFYLCAWSFGSSYNEQFFGPGTRLTVL.

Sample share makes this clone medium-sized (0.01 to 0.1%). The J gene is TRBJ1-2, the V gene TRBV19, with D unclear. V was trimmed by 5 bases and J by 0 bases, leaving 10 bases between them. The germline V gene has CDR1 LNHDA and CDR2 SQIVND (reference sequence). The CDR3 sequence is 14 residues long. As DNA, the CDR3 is TGTGCCAGTAGTGTCGGGATAGCTAACTATGGCTACACCTTC. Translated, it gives CASSVGIANYGYTF.

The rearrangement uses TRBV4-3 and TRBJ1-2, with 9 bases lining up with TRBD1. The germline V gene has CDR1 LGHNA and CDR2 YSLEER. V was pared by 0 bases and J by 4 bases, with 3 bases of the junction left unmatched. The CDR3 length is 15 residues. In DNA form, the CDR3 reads TGCGCCAGCAGCCAAGATTTGGGACAGGGCTATGGCTACACCTTC. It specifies CASSQDLGQGYGYTF.

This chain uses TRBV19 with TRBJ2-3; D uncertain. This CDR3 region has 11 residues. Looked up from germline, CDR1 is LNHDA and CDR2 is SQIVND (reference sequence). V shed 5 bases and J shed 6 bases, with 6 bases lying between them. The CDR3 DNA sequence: TGTGCCAGTAGTGTCGCGGATACGCAGTATTTT. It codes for CASSVADTQYF.

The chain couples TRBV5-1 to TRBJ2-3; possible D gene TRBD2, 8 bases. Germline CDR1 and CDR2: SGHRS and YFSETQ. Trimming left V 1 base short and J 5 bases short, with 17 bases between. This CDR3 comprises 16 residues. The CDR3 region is CASSLRGGLAGDTQYF. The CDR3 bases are TGCGCCAGCAGCTTGCGAGGGGGCCTAGCGGGAGATACGCAGTATTTT.